The 4 T cell receptor beta chains below were found in one sample sequenced in a study of patients and donors after allogeneic stem cell transplantation. MiXCR, run by TCRdb on the RT-PCR reads, gives a single entry per CDR3 protein. The repertoire holds approximately 430,000 distinct CDR3 sequences, with more than 15% as singletons. The sequenced sample consisted of blood, either unsorted or a sorted T cell fraction (not recorded which). The receptors come from a human donor who was either an allogeneic HSCT recipient or a stem cell or donor lymphocyte infusion donor (not recorded which). It is not recorded whose cells these are; they may come from a transplant donor.

This clonotype occurred a few times. V and J are TRBV29-1 and TRBJ2-3; TRBD2 might be the D (5 bases). Trimming stripped 6 bases from V and 0 bases from J, with 13 bases between. This CDR3 region has 14 residues. CDR1 and CDR2 (germline): SQVTM, ANQGSEA. The CDR3 spells CSVRRKLSTDTQYF. The DNA for the CDR3 is TGCAGCGTGAGGAGGAAGCTTAGCACAGATACGCAGTATTTT.

This clonotype occurred a few times. The J gene is TRBJ2-1, the V gene TRBV7-3; 12 nucleotides align to TRBD2. The germline gives CDR1 SGHTA, CDR2 FQGTGA. The trim removed 4 bases at V and 5 bases at J, leaving 3 bases unmatched. CDR3 length: 15 amino acids. DNA of the CDR3: TGTGCCAGCAGCTGGACTAGCGGGGTACACAATGAGCAGTTCTTC. The encoded protein is CASSWTSGVHNEQFF.

Regarding this clonotype: Possible read error: a much larger clone is one base away. The rearrangement uses TRBV6-5 and TRBJ1-2, with TRBD1 as a possible D gene (6 bases). The CDR3 length is 12 residues. The germline V gene encodes CDR1 MNHEY and CDR2 SVGAGI. V was shortened by 6 bases and J by 4 bases, with 9 bases between the two germline ends. CDR3 bases: TGTGCCAGCAGCAACAGGGTCTATGGCTACACCTTC. It codes for CASSNRVYGYTF.

This clonotype was seen a handful of times. This chain links TRBV11-2 with TRBJ2-2; 11 positions match TRBD2. V lost 5 bases, J lost 1 base, and 9 bases stayed unmatched. Germline-derived CDR1 and CDR2 are SGHAT and FQNNGV. The CDR3 length is 18 residues. CDR3 protein: CASSPLKLAGGNTGELFF. The CDR3 DNA reads TGTGCCAGCAGCCCCTTGAAGCTAGCGGGAGGGAACACCGGGGAGCTGTTTTTT.